These 3 T cell receptor beta chains share one sample of origin, sequenced in a study of blood T cell repertoires in COVID-19. TCRdb's copy holds only in-frame clones and misses some; the assay was immunoSEQ multiplex PCR. The repertoire holds some 270,000 clones, with 70% to 90% as singletons. Material for sequencing was peripheral blood. Receptors were obtained from an older woman with acute or convalescent COVID-19.

This clone is a singleton in its sample. The chain is built from TRBV5-8 and TRBJ2-3; a weak D match, TRBD1 (6 bases). In germline, CDR1 is SGHTS, CDR2 YDEGEE. V lost 3 bases and J lost 2, with 7 bases in between. There are 13 residues in the CDR3. The CDR3 region is CASSWGLTDTQYF. The CDR3 coding sequence is TGTGCCAGCAGCTGGGGGCTCACAGATACGCAGTATTTT.

The rearrangement uses TRBV6-4 and TRBJ2-1, with 10 bases lining up with TRBD2. The CDR3 is 16 amino acids. V lost 6 bases and J lost 2; bases outside the gene matches: 7. Per the germline V gene, CDR1 is MRHNA and CDR2 is SNTAGT. This chain's CDR3 is CASRATGTSAYNEQFF. The CDR3 DNA reads as TGTGCCAGCAGAGCGACCGGGACTAGCGCCTACAATGAGCAGTTCTTC.

The chain uses TRBV19 and TRBJ1-1; a possible D gene is TRBD1 (5 bases). V gave up 8 bases and J gave up 1 base, with 14 bases separating them. The germline CDR1 and CDR2 sequences are LNHDA and SQIVND (reference sequence). The CDR3 runs to 14 residues. The CDR3 reads CASEEGGTNTEAFF. CDR3 DNA: TGTGCCAGTGAGGAGGGAGGGACGAACACTGAAGCTTTCTTT.